The clone carrying this T cell receptor (beta chain) was detected once. Germline V CDR1 and CDR2: PRHDT, FYEKMQ (reference sequence). The CDR3 covers 21 residues. Losses at the gene ends were 6 bases for V and 2 bases for J; bases not matched to a gene: 19. The sample comes from a study of OX40 agonist ivuxolimab in advanced cancers. Libraries were prepared by immunoSEQ multiplex PCR; TCRdb keeps only in-frame clonotypes and omits some of them. The repertoire consists of some 45,000 clones, with around 85% occurring once and the leading ten covering 30% to 45%. The J gene is TRBJ2-3, the V gene TRBV13; 14 bases agree with TRBD2. Sequences were derived from CD4+ or CD8+ T cells sorted from blood, sampled in a trial of the OX40 agonist ivuxolimab. This sequence originates from an adult with an advanced solid tumor such as melanoma, head and neck, liver or kidney cancer. The CDR3 here is CASSSLTGTSGRLWVTDTQYF. The DNA for the CDR3 is TGTGCCAGCAGTTCCCTAACCGGGACTAGCGGGAGATTGTGGGTCACAGATACGCAGTATTTT.